Sequencing of this T cell receptor beta chain was carried out in a study of T cells after yellow fever vaccination. Study findings and constraints: At 95% to 96% for CD4 and 88% for CD8, most primary-vaccination clones showed up again after the booster.

Trimming shortened V by 6 bases and J by 0 bases, and 11 bases separated the two germline ends. The V gene's germline CDR1 is SGHAT and CDR2 FQNNGV. The CDR3 loop spans 14 amino acids. This clonotype showed up many times. Its antigen is unidentified. Each CDR3 protein gets one entry after TCRdb re-called the 5' RACE reads with MiXCR. The profile shows about 150,000 distinct CDR3 sequences, just over 6.5% of them singletons. V is TRBV11-2 and J is TRBJ1-2, with D possibly being TRBD1 (6 bases). This sample comprised CD4+ T cells sorted from PBMCs, obtained 10 days after the yellow fever booster vaccination. The sequence was collected from a man younger than 45 who received the YFV17D yellow fever vaccine. CDR3 sequence reads: CASRPTGTNYGYTF. CDR3 DNA sequence: TGTGCCAGCAGGCCGACAGGAACTAACTATGGCTACACCTTC.